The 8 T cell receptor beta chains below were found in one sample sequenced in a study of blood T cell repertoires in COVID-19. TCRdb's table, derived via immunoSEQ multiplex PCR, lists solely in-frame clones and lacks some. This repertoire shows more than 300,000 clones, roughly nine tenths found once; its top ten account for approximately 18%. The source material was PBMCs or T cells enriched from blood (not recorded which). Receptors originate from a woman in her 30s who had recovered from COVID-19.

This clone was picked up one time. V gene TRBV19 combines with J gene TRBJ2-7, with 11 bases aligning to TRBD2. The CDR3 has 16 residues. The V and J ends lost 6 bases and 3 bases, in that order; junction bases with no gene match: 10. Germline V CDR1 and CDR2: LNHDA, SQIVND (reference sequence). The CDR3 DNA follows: TGTGCCAGTAGCTCCGGGGGGACTAGCGGCGACTACGAGCAGTACTTC. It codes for CASSSGGTSGDYEQYF.

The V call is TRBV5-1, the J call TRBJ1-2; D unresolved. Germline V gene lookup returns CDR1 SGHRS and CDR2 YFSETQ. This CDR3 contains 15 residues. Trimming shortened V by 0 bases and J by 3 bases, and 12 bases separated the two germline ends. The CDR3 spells CASSLGGGLHYGYTF. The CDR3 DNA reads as TGCGCCAGCAGCTTGGGGGGAGGTTTGCACTATGGCTACACCTTC.

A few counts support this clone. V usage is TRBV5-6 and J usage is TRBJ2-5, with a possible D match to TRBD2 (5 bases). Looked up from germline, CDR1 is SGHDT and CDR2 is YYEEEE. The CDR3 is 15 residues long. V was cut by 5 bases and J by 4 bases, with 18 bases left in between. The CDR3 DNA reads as TGTGCCAGCAGTGTGGACCGTAAACGGGGAGAGACCCAGTACTTC. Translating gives CASSVDRKRGETQYF.

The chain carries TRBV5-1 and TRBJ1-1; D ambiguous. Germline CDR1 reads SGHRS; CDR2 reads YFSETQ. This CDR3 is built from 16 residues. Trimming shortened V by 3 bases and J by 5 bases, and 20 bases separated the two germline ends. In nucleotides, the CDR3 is TGCGCCAGCAGCTCGGTCAGGATCGACGGATGGACTGAAGCTTTCTTT. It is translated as CASSSVRIDGWTEAFF.

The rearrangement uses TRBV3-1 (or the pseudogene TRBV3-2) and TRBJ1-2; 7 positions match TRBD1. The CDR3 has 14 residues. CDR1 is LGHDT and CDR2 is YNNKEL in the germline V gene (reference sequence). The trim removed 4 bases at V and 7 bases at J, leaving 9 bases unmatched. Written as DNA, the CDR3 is TGTGCCAGCAGCCCCCGAGAGGGGGCCGGTGGCTACACCTTC. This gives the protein CASSPREGAGGYTF.

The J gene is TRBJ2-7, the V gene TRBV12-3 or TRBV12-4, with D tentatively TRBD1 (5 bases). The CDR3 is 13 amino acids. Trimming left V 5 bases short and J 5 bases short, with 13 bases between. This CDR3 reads CASSEQVNDEQYF. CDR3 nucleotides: TGTGCCAGCAGTGAACAGGTAAATGACGAGCAGTACTTC.

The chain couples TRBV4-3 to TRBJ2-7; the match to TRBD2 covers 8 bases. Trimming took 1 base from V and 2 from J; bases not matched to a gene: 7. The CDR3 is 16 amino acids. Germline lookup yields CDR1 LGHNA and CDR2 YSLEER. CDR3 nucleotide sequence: TGCGCCAGCAGCCAAGTCTCCAGCGGGGGAACCTACGAGCAGTACTTC. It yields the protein CASSQVSSGGTYEQYF.

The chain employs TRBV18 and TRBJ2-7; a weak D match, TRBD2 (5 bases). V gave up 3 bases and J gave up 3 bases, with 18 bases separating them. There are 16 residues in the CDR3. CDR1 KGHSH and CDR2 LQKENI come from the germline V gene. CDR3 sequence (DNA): TGTGCCAGCTCACCGAACTCGGGGAGACGAGGCTACGAGCAGTACTTC. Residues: CASSPNSGRRGYEQYF. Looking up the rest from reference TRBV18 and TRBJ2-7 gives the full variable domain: NAGVMQNPRHLVRRRGQEARLRCSPMKGHSHVYWYRQLPEEGLKFMVYLQKENIIDESGMPKERFSAEFPKEGPSILRIQQVVRGDSAAYFCASSPNSGRRGYEQYFGPGTRLTVT.